This paragraph covers one T cell receptor (beta chain) sequence. Its target is unknown. These data are taken from a study of cytotoxic CD8 clonotypes in ibrutinib-treated CLL. This table comes from immunoSEQ multiplex PCR, and its TCRdb copy is limited to in-frame clones, with some not included. The sample includes approximately 12,000 clones, 60% to 80% of them seen just once. Study-wide findings and caveats: Circulating CD8+ T-cell counts were tracked by baseline clonality, which exceeded that of age-matched healthy donors.

This receptor was obtained from a human donor with chronic lymphocytic leukemia. The starting material was PBMCs, obtained before ibrutinib treatment.

This chain's CDR3 is CASSYSLDPGAQYF. The CDR3 region has the DNA TGTGCCAGCAGTTACTCGCTTGACCCCGGGGCCCAGTACTTC. The chain joins TRBV6-5 to TRBJ2-5; the D gene is possibly TRBD2 (5 bases). Germline values: CDR1 MNHEY, CDR2 SVGAGI. Trimming took 0 bases from V and 9 from J, leaving 14 bases between them. The CDR3 runs to 14 residues.